The clone carrying this TCR beta chain was found a few times. The junction had 8 bases not matched to a gene; V was cut back by 6 bases and J by 4 bases. Germline V gene data show CDR1 as DFQATT and CDR2 as SNEGSKA (reference sequence). This CDR3 comprises 14 residues. Constant-region reverse primers amplified full-length variable regions, followed by semi-nested Nested Universal Primer A PCR. Each CDR3 protein gets one entry after TCRdb re-called the 5' RACE reads with MiXCR. This table has 60,000 to 65,000 distinct CDR3 sequences, 20% to 25% appearing once. Sequenced sample: memory CD4+ T cells sorted from a lymph node. Documented subset: memory CD4+ T cells, CD4+CD45RO+CD25-. The chain links TRBV20-1 to TRBJ2-1; 8 bases align to TRBD1. The receptor was isolated from a female donor with breast cancer. The CDR3 bases are TGCAGTGCAATCAGGGGGCAAGGGTACAATGAGCAGTTCTTC. Translation gives CSAIRGQGYNEQFF.